Sequencing of this TCR beta chain was carried out in a study of blood T cells in healthy people across ages. About this clonotype itself: Its antigen is not identified.

Notes on the study in general: The long-lived group displayed more naive CD4+ cells, plus higher diversity, than the aged donors did. A roughly linear age-dependent decrease characterized TCR beta diversity per million T cells.

A J-beta primer mix and a sample-barcoded 5' primer were used in a second PCR of about 7 to 12 cycles. TCRdb processed the 5' RACE reads anew with MiXCR; each CDR3 protein has one entry. The table includes about 680,000 distinct CDR3 sequences, 45% to 50% detected once. Isolation of PBMCs gave at least 7 million cells per sample. Sequencing input: blood. This TCR was sampled from a woman in her sixties in good health.

The CDR3 DNA sequence: TGCGCCAGCAGCCAGGGGGAAGAAACGGAGCAGTTCTTC. Translating gives CASSQGEETEQFF. J is TRBJ2-1 and V is TRBV4-1; perhaps D is TRBD1 or TRBD2 (5 bases each). V shed 3 bases and J shed 10 bases, with 13 bases lying between them. The CDR3 is 13 amino acids. Germline CDR1 and CDR2: MGHRA and YSYEKL.